This T cell receptor (beta chain) was documented in a study of human T cells and chemical hapten exposure. As for the study in general: Skin of the upper inner arm, roughly 2 cm by roughly 2 cm, received 2% DPC for sensitization. Small discrepancies in pooled library volume mainly accounted for the varying TCR yields per sample. Study-level findings and limits: TCRs exceeding 1 in 1000 frequency stayed unchanged with DPC sensitization.

Library preparation tagged each individual cDNA molecule with a unique molecular identifier. TCRdb re-derived calls from the RACE reads in MiXCR, one entry per CDR3 protein. Of 120,000 to 150,000 distinct CDR3 sequences in the sample, roughly 10% are singletons; the top ten hold approximately 1.3%. The J segment lost 2 bases and the V segment lost 4 bases, leaving 2 bases of the junction unmatched. CDR1 and CDR2 from the germline V gene are KGHSH and LQKENI. CDR3 size: 15 residues. At least ten counts were recorded for this clonotype. Its specificity is unknown. Regarding time point: patch test 2, 6 weeks after DPC sensitization. Specified treatment: therapeutic diphenylcyclopropenone sensitization with weekly scalp DPC.

Sequenced material: whole blood, taken in connection with sensitization to the hapten diphenylcyclopropenone (DPC). The source of this sequence is a woman aged 45-59 years with alopecia areata. Some clones in this sample may be carry-over from other donors' samples. V usage is TRBV18 and J usage is TRBJ2-3; 11 bases fit TRBD2. CDR3 amino acids: CASSQLAGDTDTQYF. The CDR3, as DNA: TGTGCCAGCTCACAACTAGCGGGGGACACAGATACGCAGTATTTT.